The 15 T cell receptor beta chains reported below all come from one sample, sequenced in a study of T cell repertoires in cytomegalovirus infection. In TCRdb, the reads were re-called with MiXCR into one record per CDR3 protein. In the table there are about 490,000 distinct CDR3 sequences, approximately 10% of which are singletons. The material sequenced was PBMCs. Every receptor here comes from a human donor in good health (CMV status not recorded). Some clones in this sample may be carry-over from other donors' samples.

The sample holds many counts of this clonotype. This chain joins TRBV7-9 and TRBJ1-3; maybe TRBD1 (5 bases). Germline loops: CDR1 SEHNR, CDR2 FQNEAQ (reference sequence). V was clipped by 6 bases and J by 3 bases, with 12 bases between them. The CDR3 has 14 residues. CDR3 in amino acids: CASSKGTIGNTIYF. CDR3 coding DNA: TGTGCCAGCAGTAAGGGGACCATTGGAAACACCATATATTTT.

The V gene is TRBV15, the J gene TRBJ2-3; the D gene could be TRBD1 or TRBD2 (5 bases each). The CDR3 sequence is 18 residues long. The germline V gene has CDR1 LNHNV and CDR2 YYDKDF (reference sequence). Trimming left V 3 bases short and J 0 bases short, with 19 bases between. The CDR3 region has the DNA TGTGCCACCAGCAGGGACGACACGGGGCCTTTTAGCACAGATACGCAGTATTTT. It translates to CATSRDDTGPFSTDTQYF. Supplemented by reference TRBV15 and TRBJ2-3, the full variable domain reads DAMVIQNPRYQVTQFGKPVTLSCSQTLNHNVMYWYQQKSSQAPKLLFHYYDKDFNNEADTPDNFQSRRPNTSFCFLDIRSPGLGDTAMYLCATSRDDTGPFSTDTQYFGPGTRLTVL.

This clonotype was detected ten times or more. This chain links TRBV29-1 with TRBJ1-2, with D possibly being TRBD1 (5 bases). The CDR3 is 12 amino acids. Germline assignment: CDR1 SQVTM and CDR2 ANQGSEA. The V and J ends lost 2 bases and 5 bases respectively, with 9 bases between them. This CDR3 reads CSVERRGYGYTF. The CDR3 nucleotides read TGCAGCGTTGAAAGGCGGGGGTATGGCTACACCTTC.

At least ten counts were recorded for this clonotype. The chain uses TRBV12-5 and TRBJ2-7, with D perhaps matching TRBD1 (5 bases). V lost 8 bases and J 0 bases, leaving 11 bases between the germline ends. The CDR3 extends over 13 amino acids. Germline V gene sequence: CDR1 LGHNT, CDR2 FRNRAP. As DNA, the CDR3 is TGTGCTAGTCGATATCAGGGCTCCTACGAGCAGTACTTC. Encoded protein: CASRYQGSYEQYF.

There are many counts of this clonotype. The rearrangement links TRBV6-1 to TRBJ2-7; 8 nucleotides match TRBD2. The CDR3 totals 12 residues. The ends lost 3 bases at V and 7 bases at J; junction bases unmatched: 2. Germline assignment: CDR1 MNHNS and CDR2 SASEGT. DNA for the CDR3: TGTGCCAGCAGTGATACGGGGGGGGAGCAGTACTTC. Residues: CASSDTGGEQYF.

This clonotype appeared many times. The chain carries TRBV6-5 and TRBJ2-6; the D is unclear. This CDR3 is 16 amino acids long. V lost 0 bases to trimming and J lost 1 base, with 7 bases between them. Per germline, CDR1 MNHEY and CDR2 SVGAGI. CDR3 nucleotides: TGTGCCAGCAGTTACTCTGAGGTTTCTGGGGCCAACGTCCTGACTTTC. Amino acid sequence: CASSYSEVSGANVLTF.

This clonotype was observed many times. In nucleotides, the CDR3 is TGTGCCAGCTCACGAAAGGGACTAGCGGAAATAAACAATGAGCAGTTCTTC. Protein product: CASSRKGLAEINNEQFF. This chain uses TRBV18 with TRBJ2-1, with TRBD2 identical over 11 bases. The germline gives CDR1 KGHSH, CDR2 LQKENI. J lost 5 bases, V lost 4 bases, and 10 bases had no gene match. The CDR3 runs to 17 residues. Based on the CDR3 plus reference TRBV18 and TRBJ2-1, the full variable domain is NAGVMQNPRHLVRRRGQEARLRCSPMKGHSHVYWYRQLPEEGLKFMVYLQKENIIDESGMPKERFSAEFPKEGPSILRIQQVVRGDSAAYFCASSRKGLAEINNEQFFGPGTRLTVL.

The V call is TRBV29-1, the J call TRBJ2-5; the D call may be TRBD1 or TRBD2 (5 bases each). The CDR3 covers 15 residues. Germline V gene lookup returns CDR1 SQVTM and CDR2 ANQGSEA. The CDR3 reads CAETLSGVEGETQYF. CDR3 in DNA: TGCGCCGAGACCCTATCCGGGGTCGAGGGGGAGACCCAGTACTTC.

This clonotype was detected a few times. The rearrangement links TRBV20-1 to TRBJ2-7; TRBD2 matches 12 bases. This CDR3 spans 13 amino acids. The V and J ends lost 8 bases and 1 base, in that order; junction bases with no gene match: 3. Germline assignment: CDR1 DFQATT and CDR2 SNEGSKA (reference sequence). Here the CDR3 reads CSSGLAGSYEQYF. For the CDR3, the DNA is TGCAGTTCGGGACTAGCGGGTTCCTACGAGCAGTACTTC.

This clonotype has at least ten counts. The chain has TRBV7-2 and TRBJ1-1; the D gene is possibly TRBD1 (5 bases). Germline CDR1 and CDR2: SGHTA and FQGNSA. There are 16 residues in the CDR3. V was clipped by 2 bases and J by 0 bases, with 13 bases between them. The DNA of the CDR3 is TGTGCCAGCAGCTTATGGTTGGGGGAGGTGAACACTGAAGCTTTCTTT. Encoded protein: CASSLWLGEVNTEAFF.

This clonotype has only a few counts. The chain combines TRBV27 with TRBJ1-2; maybe TRBD1 (5 bases). V dropped 5 bases and J dropped 0 bases, with 16 bases sitting between them. The CDR3 has 16 residues. CDR1 and CDR2 from the germline V gene are MNHEY and SMNVEV (reference sequence). The CDR3 loop is CASSPVGAVANYGYTF. DNA of the CDR3: TGTGCCAGCAGTCCTGTCGGGGCGGTAGCTAACTATGGCTACACCTTC.

This clonotype was observed at least ten times. The rearrangement joins TRBV28 to TRBJ2-7; 8 nucleotides line up with TRBD1. V dropped 2 bases and J dropped 6; count of bases not matched to a gene: 12. CDR1 and CDR2 from the germline V gene are MDHEN and SYDVKM. There are 16 residues in the CDR3. The CDR3 is CASSLRGWQGATEQYF. The CDR3 DNA reads TGTGCCAGCAGTTTAAGGGGATGGCAGGGGGCGACCGAGCAGTACTTC.

This clonotype was detected many times. The J gene is TRBJ2-1, the V gene TRBV4-1; the D call may be TRBD1 or TRBD2 (6 bases each). The V gene lost 0 bases and the J gene lost 3 bases, with 12 bases spanning the gap. This CDR3 comprises 16 residues. Germline V CDR1 and CDR2: MGHRA, YSYEKL. CDR3 sequence: CASSQDGGLVYNEQFF. DNA for the CDR3: TGCGCCAGCAGCCAAGATGGGGGGCTAGTCTACAATGAGCAGTTCTTC.

This clonotype showed up many times. The V call is TRBV14, the J call TRBJ2-2; 9 bases match TRBD1. Losses at the gene ends were 2 bases for V and 5 bases for J; bases not matched to a gene: 6. The CDR3 contains 16 residues. CDR1 and CDR2 (germline): SGHDN, FVKESK. The CDR3 nucleotides are TGTGCCAGCAGCCAACTACAGGGGGCAGTAACCGGGGAGCTGTTTTTT. Encoded protein: CASSQLQGAVTGELFF.

In this sample, this clonotype turned up a few times. The rearrangement uses TRBV9 and TRBJ2-5; 8 nucleotides line up with TRBD1. Germline trimming cut 4 bases from V and 2 bases from J; bases unmatched to any gene: 7. In germline, CDR1 is SGDLS, CDR2 YYNGEE. CDR3 length equals 15 residues. The DNA of the CDR3 is TGTGCCAGCAGCAGGGGACAGGTTTTTCAAGAGACCCAGTACTTC. This translates into CASSRGQVFQETQYF.